This entry is about one T cell receptor beta chain. This record belongs to a study of blood T cell repertoires in COVID-19. Study context: Italy, Spain and the United States were the sources of the convalescent and acute COVID-19 samples.

Enrolled through a virtual design, the participants were between roughly 18 and 90 years of age and came from approximately 25 US areas. Allocation to cohorts depended on clinical history reported by the participants. TCRdb's copy holds only in-frame clones and misses some; the assay was immunoSEQ multiplex PCR. The data contain 250,000 to 300,000 clones, approximately 80% of them singletons. CDR3 size: 19 residues. V was trimmed by 1 base and J by 4 bases, leaving 22 bases between them. Germline lookup yields CDR1 MNHNS and CDR2 SASEGT. This clonotype was obtained from a man in his forties who had been exposed to COVID-19. The chain uses TRBV6-1 and TRBJ2-2, with unresolved D. Input material: PBMCs or T cells enriched from blood (not recorded which). Here the CDR3 DNA reads TGTGCCAGCAGTGAAGTAGAAGCTTGGAAAGTGAGGATCACCGGGGAGCTGTTTTTT. Its protein product is CASSEVEAWKVRITGELFF.